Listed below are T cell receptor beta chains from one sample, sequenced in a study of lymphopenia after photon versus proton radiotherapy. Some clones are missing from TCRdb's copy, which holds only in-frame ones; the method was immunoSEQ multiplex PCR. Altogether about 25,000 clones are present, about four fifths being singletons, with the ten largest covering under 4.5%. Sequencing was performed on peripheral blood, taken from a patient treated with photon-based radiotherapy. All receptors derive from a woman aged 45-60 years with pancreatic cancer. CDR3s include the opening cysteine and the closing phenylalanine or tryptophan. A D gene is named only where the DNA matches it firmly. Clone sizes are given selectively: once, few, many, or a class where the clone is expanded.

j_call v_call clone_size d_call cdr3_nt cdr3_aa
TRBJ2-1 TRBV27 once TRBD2 TGTGCCAGCGAATGGTTGGGCGGGAGGGGGAATGAGCAGTTCTTC CASEWLGGRGNEQFF
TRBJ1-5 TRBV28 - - TGTGCCAGCAGTTCCCAGGACAGTTCGGGGCCCCAGCATTTT CASSSQDSSGPQHF
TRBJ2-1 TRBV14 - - TGTGCCAGCAGCAAATTGGGTTACAATGAGCAGTTCTTC CASSKLGYNEQFF
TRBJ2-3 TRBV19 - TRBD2 TGTGCCAGTAGGCTAGCGGGATCGGATACGCAGTATTTT CASRLAGSDTQYF
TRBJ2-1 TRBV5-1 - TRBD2 TGCGCCAGCAGCTCTGGACTAGTCGGATCGAATGAGCAGTTCTTC CASSSGLVGSNEQFF
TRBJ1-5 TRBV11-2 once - TGTGCCAGCAGCCCCCGCGGTAATCAGCCCCAGCATTTT CASSPRGNQPQHF
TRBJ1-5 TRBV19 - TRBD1 TGTGCCAGTAGTCTTGGGACAGGGGGCAGCCAGCCCCAGCATTTT CASSLGTGGSQPQHF
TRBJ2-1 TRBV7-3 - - TGTGCCAGCAGCCCCCGGAATTTCGATGAGCAGTTCTTC CASSPRNFDEQFF
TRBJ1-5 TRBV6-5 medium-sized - TGTGCCAGCAGGGACGGCAATAGCAATCAGCCCCAGCATTTT CASRDGNSNQPQHF
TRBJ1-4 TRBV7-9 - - TGTGCCAGCAGCGGAAGCCGGGGAACTAATGAAAAACTGTTTTTT CASSGSRGTNEKLFF
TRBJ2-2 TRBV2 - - TGTGCCACCAGACCGGGGGGCGGGTCCGGGGAGCTGTTTTTT CATRPGGGSGELFF
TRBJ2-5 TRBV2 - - TGTGCCAGCAGTGAAGGCGAGACCCAGTACTTC CASSEGETQYF
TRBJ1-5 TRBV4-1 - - TGCGCCAGCAGCCACTTCCCTAGCGCCAATCAGCCCCAGCATTTT CASSHFPSANQPQHF
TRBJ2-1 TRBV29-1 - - TGCAGCGTCCTGACAGGTTCGGGGCTCAATGAGCAGTTCTTC CSVLTGSGLNEQFF
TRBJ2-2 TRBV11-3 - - TGTGCCAGCAGCCCGAATGGAGCCTCGGGGGAGCTGTTTTTT CASSPNGASGELFF
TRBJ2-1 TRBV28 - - TGTGCCAGCAGTCCCCAGGGAGGAGGCTACAATGAGCAGTTCTTC CASSPQGGGYNEQFF
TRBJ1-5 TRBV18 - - TGTGCCAGCTCACCAGCGACCGACAGCCGAAATCAGCCCCAGCATTTT CASSPATDSRNQPQHF
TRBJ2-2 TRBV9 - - TGTGCCAGCAGCGTGGTCCTCACCGGGGAGCTGTTTTTT CASSVVLTGELFF
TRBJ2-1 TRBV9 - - TGTGCCAGCAGCGTAGCTCCGGGCGTTGAGCAGTTCTTC CASSVAPGVEQFF
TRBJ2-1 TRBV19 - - TGTGCCAGTAGTCAGGGAGGAAACTCCTACAATGAGCAGTTCTTC CASSQGGNSYNEQFF
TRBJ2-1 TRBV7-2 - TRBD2 TGTGCCAGCAGCTTATGGGGTAGTAGCGGGAGTTCTGAGCAGTTCTTC CASSLWGSSGSSEQFF
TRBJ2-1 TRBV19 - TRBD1 TGTGCCAGTGCTAGACAGGGGAACAATGAGCAGTTCTTC CASARQGNNEQFF
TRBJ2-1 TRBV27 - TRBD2 TGTGCCAGCAGTTTCCTGGGACTAGCGGGAGGATGGGACAATGAGCAGTTCTTC CASSFLGLAGGWDNEQFF
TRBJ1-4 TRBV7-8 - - TGTGCCAGCAGCTTAGGACGGTTAAATGAAAAACTGTTTTTT CASSLGRLNEKLFF
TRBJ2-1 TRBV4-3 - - TGCGCCAGCAGCCATACTAGCTACAATGAGCAGTTCTTC CASSHTSYNEQFF
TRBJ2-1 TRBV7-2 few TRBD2 TGTGCCAGCAGCATCCTGGGACTAGCGGGAGGGCGGCTTTACAATGAGCAGTTCTTC CASSILGLAGGRLYNEQFF
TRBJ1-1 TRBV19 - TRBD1 TGTGCCAGTAGTAGACAGGGAGTGAACACTGAAGCTTTCTTT CASSRQGVNTEAFF
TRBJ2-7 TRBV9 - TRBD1 TGTGCCAGCAGCAAGTTCTCCGGGACAGGGGCAGACGAGCAGTACTTC CASSKFSGTGADEQYF
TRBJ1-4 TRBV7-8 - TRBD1 TGTGCCAGCAGCTTAGGGACAGGGGGGTATGATGAAAAACTGTTTTTT CASSLGTGGYDEKLFF
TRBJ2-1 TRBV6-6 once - TGTGCCAGCAGCTCCCAGAGGGTGGGGCAGTTCTTC CASSSQRVGQFF
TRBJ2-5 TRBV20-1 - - TGCAGTGCCGGAGGGGGGGAGACCCAGTACTTC CSAGGGETQYF
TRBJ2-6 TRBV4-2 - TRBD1 TGTGCCAGCAGCCAAGACCGAACTGAACCGGGACAGGCGACCTCTGGGGCCAACGTCCTGACTTTC CASSQDRTEPGQATSGANVLTF
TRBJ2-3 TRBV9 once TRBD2 TGTGCCAGCTCTCCAGCGGGAGTGGTAGATACGCAGTATTTT CASSPAGVVDTQYF
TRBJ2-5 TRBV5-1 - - TGCGCCAGCAGCTTGTTCGGCACAGCAGAGCAAGAGACCCAGTACTTC CASSLFGTAEQETQYF
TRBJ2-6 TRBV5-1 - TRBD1 TGCGCCAGCAGCTTGGAACCACAGGGGGTTCCCTCTGGGGCCAACGTCCTGACTTTC CASSLEPQGVPSGANVLTF
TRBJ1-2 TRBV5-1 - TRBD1 TGCGCCAGCAGCATTGTTCCCGGGACAGGGCCCTATGGCTACACCTTC CASSIVPGTGPYGYTF
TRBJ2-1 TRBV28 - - TGTGCCAGCAGTCATCTGGGTGGCGTGGGTTACAATGAGCAGTTCTTC CASSHLGGVGYNEQFF
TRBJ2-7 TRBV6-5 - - TGTGCCAGCAGTCCCATGATGGACGAGCAGTACTTC CASSPMMDEQYF
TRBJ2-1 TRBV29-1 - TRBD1 TGCAGCGTTGTACCGGGACAGGGTACCGATGAGCAGTTCTTC CSVVPGQGTDEQFF
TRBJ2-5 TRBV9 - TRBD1 TGTGCCAGCCAAAGAGGGACAGAAGAGACCCAGTACTTC CASQRGTEETQYF
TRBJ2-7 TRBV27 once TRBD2 TGTGCCAGCAGGCTGACTAGCGGGAGCTATTACGAGCAGTACTTC CASRLTSGSYYEQYF
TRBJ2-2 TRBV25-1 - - TGTGCCAGCAGTGGGGCTGTGGAGCTGTTTTTT CASSGAVELFF
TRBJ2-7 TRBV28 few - TGTGCCAGCAGTTTAGGAAGGGATAGCTCCTACGAGCAGTACTTC CASSLGRDSSYEQYF
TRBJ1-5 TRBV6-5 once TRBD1 TGTGCCAGCAGCCAGACAGGGGGCGCCGGTCAGCCCCAGCATTTT CASSQTGGAGQPQHF
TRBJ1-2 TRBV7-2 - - TGTGCCAGCAGCTTGACTAACTATGGCTACACCTTC CASSLTNYGYTF
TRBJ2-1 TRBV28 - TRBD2 TGTGCCAGCAGTTTGGGCGGGGGGGCCTACAATGAGCAGTTCTTC CASSLGGGAYNEQFF
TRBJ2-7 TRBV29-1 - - TGCAGCGTTGAAACCGGGACGTTCGCCTACGAGCAGTACTTC CSVETGTFAYEQYF
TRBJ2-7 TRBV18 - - TGTGCCAGCTCACCACCGGACGGTGTAGGGTGGGGGGACGAGCAGTACTTC CASSPPDGVGWGDEQYF
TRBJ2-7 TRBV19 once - TGTGCCAGTAGTGACAGCTGGTCGTCCTACGAGCAGTACTTC CASSDSWSSYEQYF
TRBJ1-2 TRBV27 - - TGTGCCAGCAGCCCCCCGGGGTTTCGAGGCTACACCTTC CASSPPGFRGYTF
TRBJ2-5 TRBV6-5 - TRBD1 TGTGCCAGCAGTTACTCCCCGGACAGGGTGGAGACCCAGTACTTC CASSYSPDRVETQYF
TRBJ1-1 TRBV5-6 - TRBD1 TGTGCCAGCAGCCCGGGACAGAAGAACACTGAAGCTTTCTTT CASSPGQKNTEAFF
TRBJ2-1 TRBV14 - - TGTGCCAGCAGCCAAGATTTCCCACCGGAGGGGCTGCGCTACAATGAGCAGTTCTTC CASSQDFPPEGLRYNEQFF
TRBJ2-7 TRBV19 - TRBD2 TGTGCCAGTAACCCCGGACGGGGGGGACCCGAGCAGTACTTC CASNPGRGGPEQYF
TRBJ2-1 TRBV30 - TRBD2 TGTGCCTGGAGTGGGGGTGGCGGGAGTTTTAACAATGAGCAGTTCTTC CAWSGGGGSFNNEQFF
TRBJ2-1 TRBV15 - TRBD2 TGTGCCACCAGCAGAGTCCACAGTAGCGGGAGGGGAAATGAGCAGTTCTTC CATSRVHSSGRGNEQFF
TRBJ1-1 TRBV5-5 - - TGTGCCAGCAGCTTGGGGGCAGGGCTTGACACTGAAGCTTTCTTT CASSLGAGLDTEAFF
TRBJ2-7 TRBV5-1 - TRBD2 TGCGCCAGCAGCTTTGGACTAGCGGGAGGGCCTGGCGAGCAGTACTTC CASSFGLAGGPGEQYF
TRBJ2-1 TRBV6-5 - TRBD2 TGTGCCAGCAGGGCGGCTAGCGGGCCTAACAATGAGCAGTTCTTC CASRAASGPNNEQFF